This entry features one T cell receptor (beta chain) sequence. The antigen is not known. Using immunoSEQ multiplex PCR, the repertoire was profiled, and TCRdb retains in-frame clones only, with some absent. The sample consists of some 5,000 clones, about 95% of them appearing once. The germline V gene encodes CDR1 SGDLS and CDR2 YYNGEE. There are 14 residues in the CDR3. V lost 0 bases and J lost 1, with 7 bases in between. This sample is drawn from a study of T cell clonotyping in hematopoietic cell transplantation. Study outcomes and limitations: At the given depth, recipient repertoires were over 95% de novo clonotypes. Broader posttransplant TCR repertoire diversity was predicted by graft donor and pretransplant recipient Inverse Simpson Index values. Pathologically expanded recipient clonotypes increased progressively from day 30 to day 180 as diversity fell.

V gene TRBV9 combines with J gene TRBJ1-1; D call uncertain. The specimen was PBMCs, collected 180 days after allogeneic stem cell transplant. The receptor was isolated from a male patient between 60 and 69 years old who had an allogeneic stem cell transplant from a related donor, so the T cells may come from the graft donor. Some clones in this sample may be carry-over from other donors' samples. This CDR3 is CASSVGPENTEAFF. Here the CDR3 DNA reads TGTGCCAGCAGCGTAGGTCCAGAGAACACTGAAGCTTTCTTT.